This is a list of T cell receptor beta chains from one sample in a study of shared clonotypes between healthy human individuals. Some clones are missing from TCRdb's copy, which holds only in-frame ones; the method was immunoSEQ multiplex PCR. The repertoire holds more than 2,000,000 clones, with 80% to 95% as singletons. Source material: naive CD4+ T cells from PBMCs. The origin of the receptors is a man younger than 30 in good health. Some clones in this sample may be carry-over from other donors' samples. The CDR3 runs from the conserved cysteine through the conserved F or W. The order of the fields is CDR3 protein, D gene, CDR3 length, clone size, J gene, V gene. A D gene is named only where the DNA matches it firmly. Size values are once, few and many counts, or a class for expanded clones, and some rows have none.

CDR3: CASSSRSQTNSPLHF
D: .
length: 15
size: .
J: TRBJ1-6
V: TRBV7-2

CDR3: CASSLRQMYNEQFF
D: .
length: 14
size: once
J: TRBJ2-1
V: TRBV27

CDR3: CASSVLGTGTEKLFF
D: TRBD1
length: 15
size: once
J: TRBJ1-4
V: TRBV11-2

CDR3: CASSQGKDRGQEAAGNTIYF
D: TRBD1
length: 20
size: .
J: TRBJ1-3
V: TRBV18

CDR3: CSVVVPYNTDTQYF
D: .
length: 14
size: .
J: TRBJ2-3
V: TRBV29-1

CDR3: CASSQAGDASNQPQHF
D: .
length: 16
size: .
J: TRBJ1-5
V: TRBV4-1

CDR3: CASRRGQGPYEQYF
D: TRBD1
length: 14
size: .
J: TRBJ2-7
V: TRBV6-1

CDR3: CASSQMMADSNQPQHF
D: .
length: 16
size: .
J: TRBJ1-5
V: TRBV18

CDR3: CASSFGVVAGQETQYF
D: TRBD2
length: 16
size: once
J: TRBJ2-5
V: TRBV5-1

CDR3: CASSNPLWSMNTEAFF
D: .
length: 16
size: .
J: TRBJ1-1
V: TRBV7-9

CDR3: CASSGGQEGNQPQHF
D: .
length: 15
size: .
J: TRBJ1-5
V: TRBV28

CDR3: CSVGMNRDSYGYTF
D: TRBD1
length: 14
size: .
J: TRBJ1-2
V: TRBV29-1